This T cell receptor (beta chain) emerged from a study of patients and donors after allogeneic stem cell transplantation. This clonotype occurred a few times. TCRdb reanalysed the RT-PCR reads using MiXCR and keeps one entry per CDR3 protein. This table holds about a million distinct CDR3 sequences, about 20% found once. The TCR comes from a human donor who was either an allogeneic HSCT recipient or a stem cell or donor lymphocyte infusion donor (not recorded which). It is not recorded whose cells these are; they may come from a transplant donor. The sample was blood, either unsorted or a sorted T cell fraction (not recorded which).

CDR3 sequence reads: CASSMNIFKGNSYNEQFF. The CDR3 nucleotides are TGTGCCAGTAGTATGAATATTTTTAAGGGCAACTCCTACAATGAGCAGTTCTTC. The rearrangement links TRBV19 to TRBJ2-1, with D hard to call. The germline CDR1 and CDR2 sequences are LNHDA and SQIVND (reference sequence). The V and J ends lost 3 bases and 0 bases respectively, with 18 bases between them. CDR3 length: 18 amino acids.